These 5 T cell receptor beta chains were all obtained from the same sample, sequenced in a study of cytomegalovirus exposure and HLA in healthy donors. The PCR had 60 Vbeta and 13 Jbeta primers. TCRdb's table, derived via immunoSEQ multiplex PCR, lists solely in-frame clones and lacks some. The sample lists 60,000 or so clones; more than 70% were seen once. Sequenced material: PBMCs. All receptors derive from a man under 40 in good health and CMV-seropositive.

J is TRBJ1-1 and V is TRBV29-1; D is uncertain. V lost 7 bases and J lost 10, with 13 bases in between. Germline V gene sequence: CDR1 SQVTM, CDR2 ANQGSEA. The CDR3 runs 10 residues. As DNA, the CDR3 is TGCAGCGCCCAAAGGGAGGGAGCTTTCTTT. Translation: CSAQREGAFF.

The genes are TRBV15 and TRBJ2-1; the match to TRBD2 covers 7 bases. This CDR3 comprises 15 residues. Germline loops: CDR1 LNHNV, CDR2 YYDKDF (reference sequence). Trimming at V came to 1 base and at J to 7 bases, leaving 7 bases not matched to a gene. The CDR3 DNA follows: TGTGCCACCAGCAGAGTGAGGGAGGGCCATAATGAGCAGTTCTTC. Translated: CATSRVREGHNEQFF.

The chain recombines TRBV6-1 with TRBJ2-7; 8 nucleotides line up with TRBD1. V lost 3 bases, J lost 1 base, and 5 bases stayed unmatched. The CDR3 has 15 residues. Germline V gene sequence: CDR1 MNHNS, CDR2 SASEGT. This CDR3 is CASSEDRDRSYEQYF. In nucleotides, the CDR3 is TGTGCCAGCAGTGAGGACCGGGACAGGTCCTACGAGCAGTACTTC.

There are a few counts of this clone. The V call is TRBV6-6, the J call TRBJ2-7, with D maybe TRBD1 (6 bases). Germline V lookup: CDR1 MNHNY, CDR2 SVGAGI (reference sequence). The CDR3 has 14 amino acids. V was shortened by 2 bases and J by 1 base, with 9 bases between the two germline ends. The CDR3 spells CASSYPGQSYEQYF. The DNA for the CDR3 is TGTGCCAGCAGTTACCCGGGACAATCCTACGAGCAGTACTTC.

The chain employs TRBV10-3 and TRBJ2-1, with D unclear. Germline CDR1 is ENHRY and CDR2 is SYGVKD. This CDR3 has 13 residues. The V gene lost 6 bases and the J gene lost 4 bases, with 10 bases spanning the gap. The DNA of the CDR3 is TGTGCCATCAGCCCAGTCTCATACAATGAGCAGTTCTTC. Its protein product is CAISPVSYNEQFF.